Listed below are T cell receptor beta chains from one sample, sequenced in a study of blood T cell repertoires in COVID-19. Assay: immunoSEQ multiplex PCR; the TCRdb copy retains only in-frame clones and omits some. The sample contains 150,000 to 250,000 clones, around 75% of which appear only once. The sample was peripheral blood. Receptors originate from a woman aged 40 to 50 with COVID-19, enrolled during active disease. Each CDR3 is given with its conserved first and last residue. The D gene is left open where the match is weak. Expanded clones are given a class, and other clones once, few, many or no size at all.

d_call: NA; v_call: TRBV5-1; clone_size: NA; j_call: TRBJ1-1; cdr3_nt: TGCGCCAGCAGCTTCCGGGACGGAGGGACTGAAGCTTTCTTT; cdr3_aa: CASSFRDGGTEAFF
d_call: NA; v_call: TRBV5-1; clone_size: NA; j_call: TRBJ2-7; cdr3_nt: TGCGCCAGCAGCCTCAATAGCTGCAGGTACTTC; cdr3_aa: CASSLNSCRYF
d_call: TRBD1; v_call: TRBV6-5; clone_size: NA; j_call: TRBJ2-2; cdr3_nt: TGTGCCAGCGGATTACAGGGGGCCACCGGGGAGCTGTTTTTT; cdr3_aa: CASGLQGATGELFF
d_call: NA; v_call: TRBV11-2; clone_size: NA; j_call: TRBJ2-7; cdr3_nt: TGTGCCAGCAGCTTTAGACAAACCTACGAGCAGTACTTC; cdr3_aa: CASSFRQTYEQYF
d_call: NA; v_call: TRBV19; clone_size: NA; j_call: TRBJ1-1; cdr3_nt: TGTGCCAGTAGTATCGCAGGGGCGAACACTGAAGCTTTCTTT; cdr3_aa: CASSIAGANTEAFF
d_call: TRBD1; v_call: TRBV23-1; clone_size: once; j_call: TRBJ2-5; cdr3_nt: TGCGCCAGCAGTCACGACCGGACAGGGGGCCAAGAGACCCAGTACTTC; cdr3_aa: CASSHDRTGGQETQYF
d_call: TRBD2; v_call: TRBV7-2; clone_size: once; j_call: TRBJ2-3; cdr3_nt: TGTGCCAGCAGCTGGACTAGCGGTTTCACAGATACGCAGTATTTT; cdr3_aa: CASSWTSGFTDTQYF
d_call: TRBD1; v_call: TRBV6-6; clone_size: NA; j_call: TRBJ2-5; cdr3_nt: TGTGCCAGCAGTTACCGGACAGGTACAAGAGAGACCCAGTACTTC; cdr3_aa: CASSYRTGTRETQYF
d_call: TRBD2; v_call: TRBV7-6; clone_size: NA; j_call: TRBJ2-5; cdr3_nt: TGTGCCAGCAGCCCCCGGACTAGCGGGGGGTACCAAGAGACCCAGTACTTC; cdr3_aa: CASSPRTSGGYQETQYF
d_call: NA; v_call: TRBV25-1; clone_size: NA; j_call: TRBJ2-7; cdr3_nt: TGTGCCACCCCACGCAGGGATCCCTTCTACGAGCAGTACTTC; cdr3_aa: CATPRRDPFYEQYF
d_call: NA; v_call: TRBV3-1/TRBV3-2; clone_size: NA; j_call: TRBJ2-7; cdr3_nt: TGTGCCAGCAGCCAAGGCCCGGCGGGATCAGTCTACGAGCAGTACTTC; cdr3_aa: CASSQGPAGSVYEQYF
d_call: TRBD1; v_call: TRBV5-1; clone_size: NA; j_call: TRBJ1-1; cdr3_nt: TGCGCCAGCAGCTTAGGACAGGGCCCCGGAGCTTTCTTT; cdr3_aa: CASSLGQGPGAFF
d_call: TRBD1; v_call: TRBV11-3; clone_size: NA; j_call: TRBJ2-2; cdr3_nt: TGTGCCAGCAGCTTAAAACCGGGACAGGGGAACACCGGGGAGCTGTTTTTT; cdr3_aa: CASSLKPGQGNTGELFF
d_call: NA; v_call: TRBV2; clone_size: NA; j_call: TRBJ2-2; cdr3_nt: TGTGCCAGCAAGAGACATTCGAACACCGGGGAGCTGTTTTTT; cdr3_aa: CASKRHSNTGELFF
d_call: NA; v_call: TRBV18; clone_size: NA; j_call: TRBJ1-1; cdr3_nt: TGTGCCAGCTCACCACCGTCAGGGGTGCGCACTGAAGCTTTCTTT; cdr3_aa: CASSPPSGVRTEAFF
d_call: NA; v_call: TRBV5-4; clone_size: NA; j_call: TRBJ2-3; cdr3_nt: TGTGCCAGCAGCCAGGGTGCCACAGATACGCAGTATTTT; cdr3_aa: CASSQGATDTQYF
d_call: TRBD2; v_call: TRBV30; clone_size: NA; j_call: TRBJ2-7; cdr3_nt: TGTGCCTGCCAATATAGCGGGACGAAAGGGTACGAGCAGTACTTC; cdr3_aa: CACQYSGTKGYEQYF
d_call: NA; v_call: TRBV12-3/TRBV12-4; clone_size: NA; j_call: TRBJ2-7; cdr3_nt: TGTGCCAGCACGCGGGGAGTCTCCTACGAGCAGTACTTC; cdr3_aa: CASTRGVSYEQYF